This TCR beta chain was recorded in a study of PD-L1 blockade in urothelial cancer. Study at large: Atezolizumab at 1,200 mg intravenously every 3 weeks was started by patients in 2014. Median T cell yield from blood was about 130,000.

CDR3 length equals 15 residues. Trimming stripped 6 bases from V and 8 bases from J, with 19 bases between. Germline V gene sequence: CDR1 MNHEY, CDR2 SVGAGI. Profiling relied on immunoSEQ multiplex PCR, and the TCRdb table lists in-frame clones only, not all of them. The data contain 35,000 or so clones, around 82% of them singletons. Between 1 and 8 samples per patient were obtained, pretreatment and on-treatment. This clone came up a few times. The chain couples TRBV6-5 to TRBJ1-4, with D uncertain. The sequence was obtained from a man aged 55 to 69 with urothelial cancer. The source material was PBMCs, sampled around atezolizumab (anti-PD-L1) treatment. The CDR3 DNA reads TGTGCCAGCAGGCAGACGAGGATGGTAGGCGAAAAACTGTTTTTT. Translating it yields CASRQTRMVGEKLFF.